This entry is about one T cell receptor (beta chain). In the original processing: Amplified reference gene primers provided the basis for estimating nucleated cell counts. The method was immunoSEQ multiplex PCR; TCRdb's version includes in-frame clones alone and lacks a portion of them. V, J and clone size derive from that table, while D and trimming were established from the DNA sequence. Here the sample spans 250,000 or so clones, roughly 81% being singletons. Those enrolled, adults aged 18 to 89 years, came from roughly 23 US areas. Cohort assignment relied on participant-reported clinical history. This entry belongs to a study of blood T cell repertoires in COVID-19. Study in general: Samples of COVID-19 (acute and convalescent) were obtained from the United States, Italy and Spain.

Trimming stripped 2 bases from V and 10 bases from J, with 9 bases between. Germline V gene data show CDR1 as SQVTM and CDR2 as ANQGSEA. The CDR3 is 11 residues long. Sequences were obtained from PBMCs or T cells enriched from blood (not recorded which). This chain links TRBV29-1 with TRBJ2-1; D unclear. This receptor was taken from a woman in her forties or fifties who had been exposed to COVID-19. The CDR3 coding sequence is TGCAGCGTTGAATGGCCCCGCGAGCAGTTCTTC. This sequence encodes CSVEWPREQFF.